The sample holds a few counts of the clone carrying this TCR beta chain. Method: immunoSEQ multiplex PCR; TCRdb's copy keeps in-frame clones and lacks some. The repertoire consists of about 51,000 clones, with 88% occurring once and the leading ten covering about 3.7%. The sample comes from a study of OX40 agonist ivuxolimab in advanced cancers. The CDR3 is made up of 14 amino acids. The germline CDR1 and CDR2 sequences are SEHNR and FQNEAQ (reference sequence). V was cut by 0 bases and J by 2 bases, with 8 bases left in between. The TCR was taken from an adult with an advanced solid tumor such as melanoma, head and neck, liver or kidney cancer. The V gene is TRBV7-9, the J gene TRBJ2-7, with D perhaps given as TRBD1 or TRBD2 (5 bases each). The sequencing used CD4+ or CD8+ T cells sorted from blood, collected in a trial of the OX40 agonist ivuxolimab. CDR3 sequence (DNA): TGTGCCAGCAGCTTAGCTGGGACCGCCTACGAGCAGTACTTC. Its protein is CASSLAGTAYEQYF.